This entry is about one TCR beta chain. Time point noted: first of two post-therapy site-matched biopsies around 2 months apart. This sample is part of a study of T cells in tumors after PD-1 blockade. V gave up 3 bases and J gave up 5 bases, with 4 bases separating them. The CDR3 sequence is 11 residues long. Method: immunoSEQ multiplex PCR; TCRdb's copy keeps in-frame clones and lacks some. The sample consists of around 3,000 clones, approximately 76% of them appearing once. The sequences come from tumor tissue, collected after anti-PD-1 treatment. The sequence was obtained from a human donor with basal cell carcinoma. The gene calls are TRBV12-3 or TRBV12-4 and TRBJ2-5; unclear D gene. The CDR3, as DNA: TGTGCCAGCAGTTTTGGGGAGACCCAGTACTTC. Its protein is CASSFGETQYF.